This TCR beta chain was sequenced during a study of Ad26.COV2.S vaccination and SARS-CoV-2 variants. With 1 base removed from V and 1 base from J, the gap between germline ends came to 2 bases. Germline-derived CDR1 and CDR2 are LGHDT and YNNKEL (reference sequence). The CDR3 runs to 14 residues. This clone came up a few times. TCRdb's table, derived via immunoSEQ multiplex PCR, lists solely in-frame clones and lacks some. This sample has approximately 97,000 clones, with over 60% found just once. The source of this sequence is a human donor who had recovered from COVID-19. The gene calls are TRBV3-1 (or the pseudogene TRBV3-2) and TRBJ2-6, with D unclear. The sequencing here drew on peripheral blood, taken after recovery from COVID-19. The CDR3 spells CASSQASGANVLTF. The DNA of the CDR3 is TGTGCCAGCAGCCAAGCTTCTGGGGCCAACGTCCTGACTTTC.